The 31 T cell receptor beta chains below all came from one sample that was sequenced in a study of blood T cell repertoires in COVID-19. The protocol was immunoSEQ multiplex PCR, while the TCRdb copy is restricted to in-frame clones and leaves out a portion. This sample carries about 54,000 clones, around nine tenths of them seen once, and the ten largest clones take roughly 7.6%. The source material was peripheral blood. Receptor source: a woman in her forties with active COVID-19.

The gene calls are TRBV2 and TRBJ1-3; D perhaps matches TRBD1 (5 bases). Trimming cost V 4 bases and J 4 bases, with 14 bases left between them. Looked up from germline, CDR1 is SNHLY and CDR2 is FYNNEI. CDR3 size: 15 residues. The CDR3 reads CASSAESAGGNTIYF. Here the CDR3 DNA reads TGTGCCAGCAGTGCCGAGTCGGCAGGGGGAAACACCATATATTTT.

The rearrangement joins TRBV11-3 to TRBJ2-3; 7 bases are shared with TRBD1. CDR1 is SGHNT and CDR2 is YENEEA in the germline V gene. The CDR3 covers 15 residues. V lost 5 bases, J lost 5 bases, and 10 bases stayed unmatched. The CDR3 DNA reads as TGTGCCAGCAGCCGGACAGGCTATGAAATAGATACGCAGTATTTT. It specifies CASSRTGYEIDTQYF. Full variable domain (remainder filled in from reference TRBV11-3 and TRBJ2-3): EAGVVQSPRYKIIEKKQPVAFWCNPISGHNTLYWYLQNLGQGPELLIRYENEEAVDDSQLPKDRFSAERLKGVDSTLKIQPAELGDSAVYLCASSRTGYEIDTQYFGPGTRLTVL.

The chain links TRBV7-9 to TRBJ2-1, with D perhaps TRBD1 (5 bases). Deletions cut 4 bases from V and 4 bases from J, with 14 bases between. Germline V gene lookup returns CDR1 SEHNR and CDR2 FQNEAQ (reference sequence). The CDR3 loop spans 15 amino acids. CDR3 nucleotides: TGTGCCAGCAGCTCCGCAGATACAGGATACAATGAGCAGTTCTTC. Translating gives CASSSADTGYNEQFF.

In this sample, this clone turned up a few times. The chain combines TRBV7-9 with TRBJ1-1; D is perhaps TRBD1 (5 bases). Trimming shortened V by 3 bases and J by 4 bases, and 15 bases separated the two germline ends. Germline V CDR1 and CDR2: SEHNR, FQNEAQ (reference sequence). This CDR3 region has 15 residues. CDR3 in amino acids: CASSLEGRTTTEAFF. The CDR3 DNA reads TGTGCCAGCAGCTTGGAGGGGCGAACGACCACTGAAGCTTTCTTT.

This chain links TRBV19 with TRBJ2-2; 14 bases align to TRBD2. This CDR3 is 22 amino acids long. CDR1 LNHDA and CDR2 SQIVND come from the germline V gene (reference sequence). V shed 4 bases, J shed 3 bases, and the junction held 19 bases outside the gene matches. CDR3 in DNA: TGTGCCAGTAGTACCCGTTGGGACCAGACTAGCGGGGGGGCCCGATACACCGGGGAGCTGTTTTTT. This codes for CASSTRWDQTSGGARYTGELFF.

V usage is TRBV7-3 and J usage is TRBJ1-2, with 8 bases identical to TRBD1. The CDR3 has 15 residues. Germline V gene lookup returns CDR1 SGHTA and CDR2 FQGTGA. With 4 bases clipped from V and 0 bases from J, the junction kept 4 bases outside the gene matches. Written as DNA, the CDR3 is TGTGCCAGCAGCTCTACAGGGGGATCTAACTATGGCTACACCTTC. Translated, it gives CASSSTGGSNYGYTF.

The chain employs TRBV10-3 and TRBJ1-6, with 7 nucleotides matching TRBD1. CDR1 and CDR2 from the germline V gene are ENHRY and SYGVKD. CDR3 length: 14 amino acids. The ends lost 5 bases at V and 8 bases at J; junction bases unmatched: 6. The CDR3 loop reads CAISYDRDDSPLHF. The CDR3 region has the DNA TGTGCCATCAGTTACGACAGGGATGATTCACCCCTCCACTTT.

The CDR3: CASSQPTGQRYGYTF. The CDR3 coding sequence is TGCGCCAGCAGCCAACCTACGGGACAACGATATGGCTACACCTTC. The chain recombines TRBV4-1 with TRBJ1-2, with D possibly TRBD1 on 6 matching bases. Deletions cut 2 bases from V and 5 bases from J, with 15 bases between. Germline V gene sequence: CDR1 MGHRA, CDR2 YSYEKL. The CDR3 has 15 residues.

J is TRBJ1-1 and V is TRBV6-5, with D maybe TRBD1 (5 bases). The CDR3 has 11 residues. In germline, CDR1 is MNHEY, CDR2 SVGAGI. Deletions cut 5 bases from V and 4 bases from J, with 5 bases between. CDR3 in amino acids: CASSRGTEAFF. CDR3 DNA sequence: TGTGCCAGCAGTAGGGGCACTGAAGCTTTCTTT.

The CDR3 sequence is CASRGTGGAIYF. The CDR3 coding sequence is TGTGCCAGCAGGGGGACGGGGGGGGCCATATATTTT. The rearrangement uses TRBV6-5 and TRBJ1-3; D might be TRBD1 (5 bases). Germline values: CDR1 MNHEY, CDR2 SVGAGI. Trimming pared 6 bases from V and 11 bases from J, leaving 14 bases between. The CDR3 consists of 12 residues.

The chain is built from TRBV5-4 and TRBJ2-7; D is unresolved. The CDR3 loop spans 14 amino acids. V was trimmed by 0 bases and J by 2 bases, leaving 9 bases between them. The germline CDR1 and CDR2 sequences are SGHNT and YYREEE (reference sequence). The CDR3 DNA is TGTGCCAGCAGCTTGGGCAGGCCCCCCTACGAGCAGTACTTC. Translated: CASSLGRPPYEQYF.

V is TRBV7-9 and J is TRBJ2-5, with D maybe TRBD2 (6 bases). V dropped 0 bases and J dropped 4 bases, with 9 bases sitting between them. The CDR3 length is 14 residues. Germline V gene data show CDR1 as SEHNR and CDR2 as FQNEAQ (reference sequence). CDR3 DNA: TGTGCCAGCAGCTTAGCGCTGGAGGGAGAGACCCAGTACTTC. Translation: CASSLALEGETQYF.

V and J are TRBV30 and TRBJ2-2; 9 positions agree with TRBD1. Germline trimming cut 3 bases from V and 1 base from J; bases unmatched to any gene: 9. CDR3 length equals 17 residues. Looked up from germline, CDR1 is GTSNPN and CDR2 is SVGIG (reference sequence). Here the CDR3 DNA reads TGTGCCTGGAGACCAGTAGGACAGGGGAGGAACACCGGGGAGCTGTTTTTT. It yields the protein CAWRPVGQGRNTGELFF.

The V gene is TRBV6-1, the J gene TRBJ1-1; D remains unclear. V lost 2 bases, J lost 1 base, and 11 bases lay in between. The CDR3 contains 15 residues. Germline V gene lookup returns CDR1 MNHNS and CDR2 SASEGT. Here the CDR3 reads CASSELGRGNTEAFF. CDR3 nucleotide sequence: TGTGCCAGCAGTGAATTGGGTCGGGGGAACACTGAAGCTTTCTTT.

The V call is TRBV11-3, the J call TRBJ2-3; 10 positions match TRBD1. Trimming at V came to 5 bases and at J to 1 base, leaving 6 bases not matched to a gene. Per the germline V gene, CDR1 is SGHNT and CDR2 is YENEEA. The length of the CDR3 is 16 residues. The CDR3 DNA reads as TGTGCCAGCAGCCCCCGGACAGGGGGTGGCACAGATACGCAGTATTTT. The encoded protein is CASSPRTGGGTDTQYF.

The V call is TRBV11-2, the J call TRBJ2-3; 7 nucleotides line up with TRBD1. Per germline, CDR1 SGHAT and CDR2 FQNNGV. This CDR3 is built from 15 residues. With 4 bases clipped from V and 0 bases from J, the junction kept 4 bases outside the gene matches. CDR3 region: CASSSQGTSTDTQYF. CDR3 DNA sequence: TGTGCCAGCAGCTCACAGGGGACCAGCACAGATACGCAGTATTTT.

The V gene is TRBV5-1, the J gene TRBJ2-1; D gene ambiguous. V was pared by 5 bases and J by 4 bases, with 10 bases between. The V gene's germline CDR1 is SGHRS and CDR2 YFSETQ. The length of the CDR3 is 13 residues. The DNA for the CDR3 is TGCGCCAGCAGAATTGAGGATTACAATGAGCAGTTCTTC. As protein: CASRIEDYNEQFF.

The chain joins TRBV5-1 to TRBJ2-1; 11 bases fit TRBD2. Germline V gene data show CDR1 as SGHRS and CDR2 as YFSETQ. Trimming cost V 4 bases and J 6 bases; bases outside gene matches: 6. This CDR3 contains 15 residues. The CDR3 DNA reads TGCGCCAGCAGCGGGGAGACTAGCGGGGTCAATGAGCAGTTCTTC. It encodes CASSGETSGVNEQFF.

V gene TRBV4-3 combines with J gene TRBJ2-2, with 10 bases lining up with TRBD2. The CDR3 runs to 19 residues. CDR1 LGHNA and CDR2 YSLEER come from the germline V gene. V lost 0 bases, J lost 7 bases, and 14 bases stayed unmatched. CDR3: CASSQDLGGAGGLNGELFF. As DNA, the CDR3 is TGCGCCAGCAGCCAAGATTTGGGAGGAGCGGGGGGGCTCAACGGGGAGCTGTTTTTT.

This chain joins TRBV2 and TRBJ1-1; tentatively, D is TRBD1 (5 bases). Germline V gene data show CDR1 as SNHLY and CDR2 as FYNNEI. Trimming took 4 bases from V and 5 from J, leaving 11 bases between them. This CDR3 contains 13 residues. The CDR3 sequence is CASSGGGDTEAFF. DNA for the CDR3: TGTGCCAGCAGTGGGGGGGGTGATACTGAAGCTTTCTTT.

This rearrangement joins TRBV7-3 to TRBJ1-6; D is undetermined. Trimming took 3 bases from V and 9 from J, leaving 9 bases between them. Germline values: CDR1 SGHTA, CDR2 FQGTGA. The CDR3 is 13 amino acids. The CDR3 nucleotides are TGTGCCAGCAGCTTGTCCGTCCGTTCACCCCTCCACTTT. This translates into CASSLSVRSPLHF. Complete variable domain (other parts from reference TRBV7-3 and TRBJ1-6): GAGVSQTPSNKVTEKGKYVELRCDPISGHTALYWYRQSLGQGPEFLIYFQGTGAADDSGLPNDRFFAVRPEGSVSTLKIQRTERGDSAVYLCASSLSVRSPLHFGNGTRLTVT.

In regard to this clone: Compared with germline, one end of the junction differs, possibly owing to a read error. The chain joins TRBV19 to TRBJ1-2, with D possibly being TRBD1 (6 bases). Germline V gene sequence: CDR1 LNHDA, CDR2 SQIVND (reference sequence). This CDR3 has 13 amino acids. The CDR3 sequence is CASSIRKPDRTSF. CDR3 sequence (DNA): TGTGCCAGTAGTATTAGAAAGCCCGACAGGACTTCCTTC.

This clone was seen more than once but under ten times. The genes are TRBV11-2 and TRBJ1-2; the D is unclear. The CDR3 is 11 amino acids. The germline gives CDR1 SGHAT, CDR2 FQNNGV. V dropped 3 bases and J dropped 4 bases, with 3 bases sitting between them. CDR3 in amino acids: CASSFRYGYTF. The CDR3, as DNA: TGTGCCAGCAGCTTCCGCTATGGCTACACCTTC.

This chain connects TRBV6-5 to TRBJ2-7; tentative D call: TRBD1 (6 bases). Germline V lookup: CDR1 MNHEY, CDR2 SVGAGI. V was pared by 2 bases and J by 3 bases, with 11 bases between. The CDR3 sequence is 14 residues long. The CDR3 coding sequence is TGTGCCAGCAGTTACGGGGGCCCCGGCTACGAGCAGTACTTC. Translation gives CASSYGGPGYEQYF.

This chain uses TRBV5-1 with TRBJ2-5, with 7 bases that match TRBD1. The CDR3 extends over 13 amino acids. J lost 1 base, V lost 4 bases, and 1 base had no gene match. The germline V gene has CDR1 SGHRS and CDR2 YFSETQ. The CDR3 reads CASSGDSQETQYF. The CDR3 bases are TGCGCCAGCAGCGGGGACAGCCAAGAGACCCAGTACTTC.

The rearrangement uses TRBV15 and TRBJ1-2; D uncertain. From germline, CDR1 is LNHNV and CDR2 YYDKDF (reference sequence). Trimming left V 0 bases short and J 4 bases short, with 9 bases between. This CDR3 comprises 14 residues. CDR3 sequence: CATSRDRGSYGYTF. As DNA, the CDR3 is TGTGCCACCAGCAGAGATCGAGGCAGCTATGGCTACACCTTC. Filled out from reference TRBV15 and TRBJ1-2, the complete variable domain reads DAMVIQNPRYQVTQFGKPVTLSCSQTLNHNVMYWYQQKSSQAPKLLFHYYDKDFNNEADTPDNFQSRRPNTSFCFLDIRSPGLGDTAMYLCATSRDRGSYGYTFGSGTRLTVV.

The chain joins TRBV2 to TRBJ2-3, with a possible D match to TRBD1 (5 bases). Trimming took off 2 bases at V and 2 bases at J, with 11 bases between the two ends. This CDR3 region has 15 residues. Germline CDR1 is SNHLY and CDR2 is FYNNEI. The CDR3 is CASSERGSYTDTQYF. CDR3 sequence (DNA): TGTGCCAGCAGTGAAAGGGGCTCTTACACAGATACGCAGTATTTT.

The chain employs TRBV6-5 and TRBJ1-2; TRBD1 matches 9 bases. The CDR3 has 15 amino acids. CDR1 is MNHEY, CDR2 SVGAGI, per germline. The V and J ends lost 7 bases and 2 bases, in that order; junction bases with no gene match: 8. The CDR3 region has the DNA TGTGCCAGCAAGAGTGACAGGGGGGCGAACTATGGCTACACCTTC. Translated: CASKSDRGANYGYTF.

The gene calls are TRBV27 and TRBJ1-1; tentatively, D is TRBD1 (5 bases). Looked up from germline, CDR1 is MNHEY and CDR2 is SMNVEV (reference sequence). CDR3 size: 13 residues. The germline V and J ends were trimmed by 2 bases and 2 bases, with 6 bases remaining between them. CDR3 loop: CASSLQGNTEAFF. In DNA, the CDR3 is TGTGCCAGCAGTTTACAGGGTAACACTGAAGCTTTCTTT.

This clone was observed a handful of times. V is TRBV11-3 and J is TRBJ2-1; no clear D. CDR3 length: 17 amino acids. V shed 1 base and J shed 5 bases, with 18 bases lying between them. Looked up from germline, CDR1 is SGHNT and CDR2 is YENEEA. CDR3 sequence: CASSLAVRRTSNNEQFF. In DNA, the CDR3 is TGTGCCAGCAGCTTAGCGGTCCGGAGAACTTCAAACAATGAGCAGTTCTTC.

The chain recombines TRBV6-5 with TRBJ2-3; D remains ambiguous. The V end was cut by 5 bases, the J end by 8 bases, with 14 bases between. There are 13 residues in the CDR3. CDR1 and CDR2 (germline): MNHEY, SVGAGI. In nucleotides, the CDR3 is TGTGCCAGCAGTACGGAACTACGGGTTACGCAGTATTTT. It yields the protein CASSTELRVTQYF.